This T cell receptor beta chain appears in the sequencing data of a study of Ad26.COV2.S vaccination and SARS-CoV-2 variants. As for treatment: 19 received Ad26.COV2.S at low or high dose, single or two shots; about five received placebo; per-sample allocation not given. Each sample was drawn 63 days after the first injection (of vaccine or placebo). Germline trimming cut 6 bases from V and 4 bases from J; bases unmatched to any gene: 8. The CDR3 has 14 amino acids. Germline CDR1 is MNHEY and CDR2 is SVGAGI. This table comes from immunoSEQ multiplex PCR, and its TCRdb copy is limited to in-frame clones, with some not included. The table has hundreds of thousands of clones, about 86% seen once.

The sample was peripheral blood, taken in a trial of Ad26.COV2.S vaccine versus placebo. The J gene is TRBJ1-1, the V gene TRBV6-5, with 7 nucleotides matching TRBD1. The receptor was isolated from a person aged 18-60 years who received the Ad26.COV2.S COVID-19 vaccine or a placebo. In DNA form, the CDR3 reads TGTGCCAGCAGGATAGGGGGCTTCGGCACTGAAGCTTTCTTT. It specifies CASRIGGFGTEAFF.